The rows below give T cell receptor beta chains drawn from one sample of a study of response to subunit inactivated influenza vaccine. Via MiXCR, TCRdb re-called the RT-PCR reads, giving one row per CDR3 protein. Among more than 450,000 distinct CDR3 sequences listed, approximately 7.1% were seen once. Sequencing used PBMCs from blood, obtained 23 months after vaccination. Every receptor here comes from a man between 50 and 69 years old who received an inactivated influenza vaccine. Both conserved end residues are part of each CDR3. The order of the fields is D gene, J gene, V gene, clone size, CDR3 DNA, CDR3 protein. D genes are given only for firm matches. Clone size is shown for a subset of rows, as once, few, many or a class of expanded clone.

>-|TRBJ2-5|TRBV27|few
TGTGCCACCAGGGAGGTTGTAGGGACCCAGTACTTC
CATREVVGTQYF
>-|TRBJ1-1|TRBV11-1|few
TGTGCCAGCAGCCCAAACAGGATGATGAACACTGAAGCTTTCTTT
CASSPNRMMNTEAFF
>-|TRBJ2-7|TRBV20-1|few
TGCAGTGCTAGAGGAGAGAGGGGCCACGAGCAGTACTTC
CSARGERGHEQYF
>TRBD2|TRBJ2-7|TRBV20-1|few
TGCAGTGCTACCGGGACTAGTCTTGAGCAGTACTTC
CSATGTSLEQYF
>-|TRBJ2-1|TRBV2|many
TGTGCCAGCAGTGATGGCTTAATCCCCCTCGTGGATGAGCAGTTCTTC
CASSDGLIPLVDEQFF
>-|TRBJ2-1|TRBV6-5|-
TGTGCCAGCAGTTTGCCAGGGCCTGAGCAGTTCTTC
CASSLPGPEQFF
>TRBD1|TRBJ2-7|TRBV7-2|few
TGTGCCAGCAGCGCCAGCGGGACAGGGTTTTACGAGCAGTACTTC
CASSASGTGFYEQYF
>-|TRBJ2-2|TRBV7-9|-
TGTGCCAGCAGCCTGCCCAGGAGCACCGGGGAGCTGTTTTTT
CASSLPRSTGELFF
>-|TRBJ1-1|TRBV7-2|few
TGTGCCAGCAGCTTAGTAACAGGGATTTTAACAGCTTTCTTT
CASSLVTGILTAFF
>-|TRBJ2-1|TRBV5-5|-
TGTGCCAGCAGCCTTGAGACTTACTACAATGAGCAGTTCTTC
CASSLETYYNEQFF
>-|TRBJ2-2|TRBV12-3/TRBV12-4|many
TGCGCCAGCAGCTTGAACACCGGGGAGCTGTTTTTT
CASSLNTGELFF
>-|TRBJ2-5|TRBV20-1|many
TGCAGTGCTATTGGTGCCCAAGAGACCCAGTACTTC
CSAIGAQETQYF
>-|TRBJ2-5|TRBV11-2|many
TGTGCCAGCAGCTCCGGCGAAAAGGAGACCCAGTACTTC
CASSSGEKETQYF
>-|TRBJ2-2|TRBV10-3|-
TGTGCCATCAGGGAAGGACTATCCACCGGGGAGCTGTTTTTT
CAIREGLSTGELFF
>-|TRBJ2-3|TRBV20-1|few
TGCAGTGCTAGAGGGCAGGGGCGTACATTGGATACGCAGTATTTT
CSARGQGRTLDTQYF
>-|TRBJ2-1|TRBV20-1|-
TGCAGTGCTGACTCTCAGGACCACCACAATGAGCAGTTCTTC
CSADSQDHHNEQFF
>TRBD1|TRBJ2-1|TRBV19|-
TGTGCCAGTAGTATTAGCGGACAGGGGTTTTACAATGAGCAGTTCTTC
CASSISGQGFYNEQFF
>-|TRBJ2-2|TRBV29-1|many
TGCAGCGTGAATAGTGGAGTCGGGGAGCTGTTTTTT
CSVNSGVGELFF
>TRBD2|TRBJ2-5|TRBV12-3/TRBV12-4|many
TGTGCCAGCACCGACAGCGGGGTGTACCAAGAGACCCAGTACTTC
CASTDSGVYQETQYF
>-|TRBJ2-1|TRBV9|-
TGTGCCAGCAGCGTAGAGAGTGGAGACAGAGGCGGTGAGCAGTTCTTC
CASSVESGDRGGEQFF
>-|TRBJ1-5|TRBV6-2/TRBV6-3|few
TGTGCCAGCAGTCGCCGGAGACAGCCCCAGCATTTT
CASSRRRQPQHF
>-|TRBJ1-3|TRBV4-3|-
TGCGCCAGCAGCCCCACGAGAGGGGGAAACACCATATATTTT
CASSPTRGGNTIYF
>TRBD1|TRBJ1-6|TRBV20-1|many
TGCAGCGCGGACAGGGGCTATAATTCACCCCTCCACTTT
CSADRGYNSPLHF
>-|TRBJ2-1|TRBV5-6|-
TGTGCCAGCAGCCCCGGACCATCCTACAATGAGCAGTTCTTC
CASSPGPSYNEQFF
>TRBD1|TRBJ1-1|TRBV27|few
TGTGCCAGCAGTTCGACAGGGTGGGACACTGAAGCTTTCTTT
CASSSTGWDTEAFF
>-|TRBJ2-7|TRBV4-3|many
TGCGCCAGCAGCCAAAGGCTTGAGTACGAGCAGTACTTC
CASSQRLEYEQYF
>-|TRBJ2-1|TRBV5-1|few
TGCGCCAGCAGCTTGGGGTCCGGGGCGCGTCGATTCTTC
CASSLGSGARRFF
>-|TRBJ1-4|TRBV20-1|-
TGCAGTGCTTTGGTATCGACTAATGAAAAACTGTTTTTT
CSALVSTNEKLFF
>-|TRBJ2-7|TRBV20-1|many
TGCAGTGCTCCGCTCCTGGCAGGAGCCTACGAGCAGTACTTC
CSAPLLAGAYEQYF
>TRBD2|TRBJ2-1|TRBV28|few
TGTGCCAGCAGTTTCAATTATGGGTTAGCGGGCTACAATGAGCAGTTCTTC
CASSFNYGLAGYNEQFF
>-|TRBJ2-3|TRBV1|few
TGCACCAGCAGCCAGTCCAGCGGGAGTACAGATACGCAGTATTTT
CTSSQSSGSTDTQYF
>TRBD1|TRBJ1-2|TRBV27|-
TGTGCCAGCAGTCCAGGCTGGCCAGGGGGCAACTATGGCTACACCTTC
CASSPGWPGGNYGYTF
>-|TRBJ2-7|TRBV10-3|-
TGTGCCATCAGTGATTCCCGGTCCGAGCAGTACTTC
CAISDSRSEQYF
>TRBD1|TRBJ2-5|TRBV20-1|few
TGCAGTGCTCCGACTCCGACAGGGATTGAGACCCAGTACTTC
CSAPTPTGIETQYF
>-|TRBJ2-7|TRBV4-3|many
TGCGCCAGCAGCCAATGGGTGGGCTACGAGCAGTACTTC
CASSQWVGYEQYF
>-|TRBJ2-7|TRBV20-1|few
TGCAGTGTCGAGGGCTCGTCCCCCGAGCAGTACTTC
CSVEGSSPEQYF
>-|TRBJ2-1|TRBV24-1|-
TGTGCCACCAGTGTTGGCAGATACAATGAGCAGTTCTTC
CATSVGRYNEQFF
>-|TRBJ2-1|TRBV7-8|few
TGTGCCAGCAGCTTAGAGGGGGGTGGAGGGAATGAGCAGTTCTTC
CASSLEGGGGNEQFF
>-|TRBJ2-1|TRBV11-2|few
TGTGCCAGCAGCTTAGATCAGGGCCAAAATGAGCAGTTCTTC
CASSLDQGQNEQFF
>TRBD2|TRBJ2-3|TRBV5-1|few
TGCGCCAGCAGCTCTGGGACTAATTATAACACAGATACGCAGTATTTT
CASSSGTNYNTDTQYF
>-|TRBJ1-4|TRBV28|few
TGTGCCAGCAGTTTATTCGAGGGGGGTCTTAATGAAAAACTGTTTTTT
CASSLFEGGLNEKLFF
>-|TRBJ1-2|TRBV12-3/TRBV12-4|many
TGTGCCAGCAGTTTATCCAGGGGTGGCTACACCTTC
CASSLSRGGYTF
>-|TRBJ1-2|TRBV5-1|-
TGCGCCAGCAGCTTCGATGGGACATTTAACTATGGCTACACCTTC
CASSFDGTFNYGYTF
>-|TRBJ2-3|TRBV29-1|-
TGCAGCGTCCATCAGGGGGGTTTCACAGATACGCAGTATTTT
CSVHQGGFTDTQYF
>-|TRBJ1-4|TRBV10-3|many
TGTGCCATCAGTGATTCGGGAGCCAAACTGTTTTTT
CAISDSGAKLFF
>TRBD1|TRBJ1-4|TRBV27|few
TGTGCCAGCAGACCTAACGACAGGGGGTTCACCCGTAATGAAAAACTGTTTTTT
CASRPNDRGFTRNEKLFF
>-|TRBJ2-7|TRBV6-2/TRBV6-3|few
TGTGCCAGCAGCCTCCCGACCTCGTCTCAGTACTTC
CASSLPTSSQYF
>-|TRBJ1-5|TRBV5-1|few
TGCGCCAGCAGCTCGGACGGCTTCAATCAGCCCCAGCATTTT
CASSSDGFNQPQHF
>-|TRBJ2-7|TRBV5-4|few
TGTGCCAGCAGCTACGGGGAGCGGGTCTACGAGCAGTACTTC
CASSYGERVYEQYF
>TRBD2|TRBJ2-7|TRBV20-1|-
TGCAGTGCTAGAATGCTGCGGGAGAGCTCCTACGAGCAGTACTTC
CSARMLRESSYEQYF
>TRBD1|TRBJ1-5|TRBV12-3/TRBV12-4|many
TGTGCCAGCACCCTCGGGACAGGGGTTCAGCCCCAGCATTTT
CASTLGTGVQPQHF
>-|TRBJ2-7|TRBV6-2/TRBV6-3|few
TGTGCCAGCAGTTATGGCGTCTACGAGCAGTACTTC
CASSYGVYEQYF
>TRBD1|TRBJ2-5|TRBV24-1|-
TGTGCCACCAGTGATTACACAGGGGGCGACCAGTACTTC
CATSDYTGGDQYF
>-|TRBJ1-2|TRBV5-5|few
TGTGCCAGCAGCCGCGACTTAATCTATGGCTACACCTTC
CASSRDLIYGYTF
>-|TRBJ2-5|TRBV5-1|many
TGCGCCAGCAGCATGGGGCAAGCAGAGACCCAGTACTTC
CASSMGQAETQYF